Following are 13 T cell receptor beta chains from one sample sequenced in a study of cytomegalovirus exposure and HLA in healthy donors. Clones were sequenced by immunoSEQ multiplex PCR, and TCRdb holds only the in-frame ones, with some missing. The sample includes some 290,000 clones, approximately 88% of them seen just once. Sequencing input: PBMCs. These TCRs come from a man aged 30 to 39 in good health and CMV-seronegative.

The rearrangement links TRBV5-4 to TRBJ2-2, with D tentatively TRBD1 (5 bases). Trimming removed 1 base at V and 0 bases at J, with 7 bases between. The CDR3 runs to 15 residues. Germline CDR1 reads SGHNT; CDR2 reads YYREEE (reference sequence). In DNA, the CDR3 is TGTGCCAGCAGCTTGAAACAGGCGAACACCGGGGAGCTGTTTTTT. Translating it yields CASSLKQANTGELFF.

The chain joins TRBV5-6 to TRBJ1-1, with TRBD1 as a possible D gene (6 bases). Looked up from germline, CDR1 is SGHDT and CDR2 is YYEEEE. The CDR3 sequence is 16 residues long. V shed 0 bases and J shed 2 bases, with 14 bases lying between them. CDR3 in DNA: TGTGCCAGCAGCTTGGTTCCGACAGGCCATAACACTGAAGCTTTCTTT. This codes for CASSLVPTGHNTEAFF.

The chain carries TRBV6-6 and TRBJ1-5; D uncertain. CDR3 length equals 12 residues. The V and J ends lost 7 bases and 6 bases respectively, with 10 bases between them. Germline lookup yields CDR1 MNHNY and CDR2 SVGAGI (reference sequence). DNA for the CDR3: TGTGCCAGCACCTTTGAGAGTCAGCCCCAGCATTTT. This codes for CASTFESQPQHF.

This chain links TRBV5-1 with TRBJ2-7; D uncertain. Germline CDR1 is SGHRS and CDR2 is YFSETQ. The CDR3 covers 13 residues. V was trimmed by 0 bases and J by 4 bases, leaving 8 bases between them. The DNA for the CDR3 is TGCGCCAGCAGCTTGGCGGCTAGTTACGAGCAGTACTTC. Encoded protein: CASSLAASYEQYF.

This chain uses TRBV7-2 with TRBJ1-2, with 10 bases fitting TRBD1. The CDR3 loop spans 14 amino acids. CDR1 is SGHTA, CDR2 FQGNSA, per germline. The trim removed 0 bases at V and 14 bases at J, leaving 9 bases unmatched. The CDR3 spells CASSLAGQGQVRTF. For the CDR3, the DNA is TGTGCCAGCAGCTTAGCGGGACAGGGGCAAGTGAGGACCTTC.

This chain links TRBV7-9 with TRBJ2-7, with a tentative D call TRBD2 (6 bases). The V gene's germline CDR1 is SEHNR and CDR2 FQNEAQ (reference sequence). The CDR3 covers 15 residues. The V end was cut by 1 base, the J end by 0 bases, with 10 bases between. CDR3 sequence reads: CASSLVGGSSYEQYF. The CDR3 coding sequence is TGTGCCAGCAGCTTAGTCGGGGGTAGCTCCTACGAGCAGTACTTC. The full variable domain, in which reference TRBV7-9 and TRBJ2-7 provide the parts outside the CDR3, is DTGVSQNPRHKITKRGQNVTFRCDPISEHNRLYWYRQTLGQGPEFLTYFQNEAQLEKSRLLSDRFSAERPKGSFSTLEIQRTEQGDSAMYLCASSLVGGSSYEQYFGPGTRLTVT.

V and J are TRBV10-3 and TRBJ1-2; 8 bases are a match to TRBD1. V trimming: 7 bases; J trimming: 1 base; junction bases outside the gene matches: 5. This CDR3 is built from 14 residues. In germline, CDR1 is ENHRY, CDR2 SYGVKD. The CDR3 nucleotides are TGTGCCATCACCCCGGGACAGGATAACTATGGCTACACCTTC. Amino acids: CAITPGQDNYGYTF.

V usage is TRBV7-8 and J usage is TRBJ2-7; tentatively, D is TRBD1 (5 bases). The V and J ends lost 2 bases and 3 bases respectively, with 11 bases between them. The CDR3 is 14 amino acids. Looked up from germline, CDR1 is SGHVS and CDR2 is FQNEAQ. CDR3 sequence: CASSLRGQGYEQYF. For the CDR3, the DNA is TGTGCCAGCAGCTTAAGGGGTCAAGGCTACGAGCAGTACTTC.

V gene TRBV27 combines with J gene TRBJ1-5; TRBD1 is a possible D gene (6 bases). Germline CDR1 MNHEY, CDR2 SMNVEV (reference sequence). V was clipped by 2 bases and J by 4 bases, with 12 bases between them. This CDR3 comprises 15 residues. The CDR3 sequence is CASSLVTGSNQPQHF. In DNA form, the CDR3 reads TGTGCCAGCAGTTTAGTTACAGGGTCTAATCAGCCCCAGCATTTT.

The chain couples TRBV2 to TRBJ1-2; D call uncertain. Looked up from germline, CDR1 is SNHLY and CDR2 is FYNNEI. The length of the CDR3 is 13 residues. V lost 7 bases and J 0 bases, leaving 9 bases between the germline ends. CDR3 DNA: TGTGCCAGCATTTACCGCGCTAACTATGGCTACACCTTC. This translates into CASIYRANYGYTF.

Only one count was recorded for this clone. The chain recombines TRBV7-2 with TRBJ2-1; TRBD2 matches 11 bases. V lost 1 base, J lost 10 bases, and 0 bases stayed unmatched. The CDR3 spans 13 residues. In germline, CDR1 is SGHTA, CDR2 FQGNSA. CDR3 in DNA: TGTGCCAGCAGCTTAGGACTAGCGGGGGAGCAGTTCTTC. It specifies CASSLGLAGEQFF.

CDR3 nucleotide sequence: TGTGCCTGGACCCGGACAGTGAACACTGAAGCTTTCTTT. Protein: CAWTRTVNTEAFF. The V call is TRBV30, the J call TRBJ1-1; D possibly corresponds to TRBD1 (6 bases). In germline, CDR1 is GTSNPN, CDR2 SVGIG (reference sequence). CDR3 length equals 13 residues. Between the trimmed V and J ends, which lost 4 bases and 0 bases, there was a span of 9 bases.

The rearrangement uses TRBV27 and TRBJ2-7; 9 bases match TRBD1. The CDR3 sequence is 13 residues long. Germline CDR1 MNHEY, CDR2 SMNVEV (reference sequence). After removal of 0 bases from V and 11 bases from J, the junction contained 5 bases not matched to a gene. CDR3 protein: CASSLSDRGVKYF. The CDR3 bases are TGTGCCAGCAGTTTATCGGACAGGGGCGTAAAGTACTTC.